This T cell receptor (beta chain) comes out of a study of cytomegalovirus exposure and HLA in healthy donors (dated by TCRdb to between 2016 and 2019). Some background on the complete study: In an earlier analysis of 450 to 750 of the donors, 276 Gb of sequence data and some 100 million unique TCR beta sequences from 150 million to 200 million T cells were reported. An early release covering 550 to 650 HLA-typed donors comprised about 320 gigabases of sequencing data and tens of millions of unique TCR sequences. Among the roughly 400 genotyped donors, approximately 81% belonged to the genetic ancestry cluster associated with self-reported Caucasian donors. The aim of the study was to test whether cataloging public T cell receptors could identify signatures of past pathogen exposure. The study profiled the T cell repertoires of about 720 subjects by immunosequencing and related them to cytomegalovirus serostatus. Along with the approximately 700-subject first cohort, a separate validation cohort of roughly 110 different subjects was used. To predict cytomegalovirus infection status, the study combined high-throughput TCR immunosequencing, statistical association of individual TCRs with disease status, and machine learning. In a later analysis, previously published TCR beta repertoires from 600 to 850 donors were re-analyzed and high-resolution HLA genotyping was added so that TCR occurrence patterns could be studied. In the later analysis, no new phenotypic data were used to find candidate immune exposures; instead, reliance was placed on TCR beta sequences and their occurrence across donors. An earlier analysis of around 640 of the donors used high-throughput TCR beta sequencing to judge whether each TCR beta V gene segment behaved as functional or pseudogenic. Donor age, sex, ethnicity and CMV serostatus were compiled alongside the repertoire data. A later genetic analysis took genome-wide SNP genotypes for 398 of the 666 donors and used that subset as a discovery cohort. Every repertoire in the discovery cohort had been generated on one and the same sequencing platform. Class I and class II HLA loci were covered by the typing at four-digit resolution. The number of donors typed differed by locus, with 629-630 for A, B, C, DRB1 and DQB1, roughly 520 for DQA1, about 610 for DPA1, and 472 for DPB1. Four to six DR-DQ haplotypes were handled as single units for association and clustering because linkage in the cohort was strong. On average, over 200,000 unique TCR beta nucleotide sequences were sequenced per donor among about 400 genotyped donors of the cohort, with roughly 18% of those sequences being non-productive. Study-wide findings and limitations: Because HLA typing was missing for some donors at each locus, association tests included only the typed subset. The classifier was reported to diagnose cytomegalovirus status with high specificity and sensitivity in both the original and validation cohorts. Correlated functional status among segregating V segments might reflect linkage disequilibrium, but an unknown experimental factor could not be ruled out. The presence/absence analyses assumed that sequencing depth was roughly uniform across donors, and that assumption may not be true. In an earlier analysis of under 600 of the donors, most TCR beta V segments were observed in productive rearrangements about 87% or about 30% of the time, broadly matching IMGT annotations. The only immune exposure information available for the cohort was CMV serostatus. Compared with the roughly 600-donor mean, donors in an Asian-associated ancestry cluster had fewer N-insertions in productive TCRs, according to a later genetic analysis. In a later analysis, most CMV-associated TCR beta chains were found to appear HLA-restricted, with HLA associations seemingly driven largely by CMV exposure. A further reported finding was that TCR beta sequences accurately predicted the HLA-A and HLA-B alleles for most subjects in the first cohort. A group of highly shared sequence variants was considered likely to be a technical artifact of the sequencing pipeline. A later analysis reported that several top co-occurrence clusters appeared linked to parvovirus B19, influenza, CMV and Epstein-Barr virus. Because the 87-base-pair reads could not distinguish some IMGT-functional V segments, including TRBV6-2 and TRBV6-3, those segments were excluded. In a later analysis, HLA-associated TCR beta chains showed more clonal expansion and lower generation probabilities than non-associated chains that were equally common. A later genetic analysis associated a missense DCLRE1C variant with V-gene and J-gene trimming of TCR beta chains, and an independent cohort replicated the association. The authors suggested that the approach could potentially be generalized to other disease states and immunological phenotypes. According to a later analysis, TCR association rates differed among HLA loci, with DRB1 alleles showing the most associated TCRs and HLA-C alleles showing the fewest. In a later analysis, some 18,000 TCR beta sequences were associated with specific HLA alleles at a false discovery rate of 0.05. When HLA alleles, especially DR and DQ, strongly co-occurred, attributing TCR associations to individual alleles was difficult. Most TCR sequences were observed very rarely across donors, whereas some public TCRs were present in many individuals. Only TCR beta chains were sequenced in this cohort, and the absence of alpha or paired-chain data limited detectable features. A total of 164 TCR beta chains were listed by the study as associated with cytomegalovirus. Because counts were too low, approximately 15 rarely observed V segments, including chromosome 9 orphons, were excluded from the earlier analysis of fewer than 650 of the donors. A few of the identified cytomegalovirus-associated TCR beta chains were confirmed in vitro to be specific for cytomegalovirus antigens.

Details on this clone: No antigen is known for it.

The germline ends are 9 bases apart after V is trimmed by 4 bases and J by 6 bases. From cysteine to phenylalanine, the CDR3 is 12 amino acids long. CDR3 DNA only is kept here, 36 bases in frame from base 1. The germline V gene (reference sequence) gives CDR1 as MNHNY and CDR2 as SVGAGI. The cohort comprised around 700 healthy bone marrow donors. Cohort members were all nominally healthy when sampled, although unrecorded immune exposures were likely present. The donor was CMV seronegative and was included in the group of several hundred seronegative cohort members. A peripheral blood sample was provided by each donor, and peripheral blood mononuclear cells were used for TCR beta sequencing. The Qiagen DNeasy Blood Extraction Kit was used to extract genomic DNA from the blood cell samples. The library came from the immunoSEQ multiplex PCR assay. For the multiplex PCR, a mixture combining 60 forward primers for TCR Vbeta segments and 13 reverse primers for TCR Jbeta segments was used. The CDR3 region of rearranged TCR beta genes was amplified from genomic DNA by a multiplex PCR assay. Amplified TCR beta libraries were sequenced as 87-base-pair reads on the Illumina HiSeq System. The published analysis was carried out like this. In a later analysis, 77 million or so unique TCR beta chains were counted across the 650 to 700 repertoires, and approximately 11 million of these chains were shared by at least two donors. Raw reads were error-corrected and collapsed into unique sequences with a nearest-neighbor algorithm that merged closely related sequences to remove PCR and sequencing errors. Alignment of CDR3 sequences to IMGT reference sequences was used to assign V, D and J gene segments. For a sequence to be retained, at least a six-nucleotide match to both a V gene segment and a J gene segment was required. Rearrangements were called productive when the CDR3 lacked stop codons and stayed in frame with V and J; all others were non-productive. Following IMGT convention, CDR3 was defined as the stretch from the second conserved V-encoded cysteine to the conserved J-encoded phenylalanine. Sequences without an unambiguous match to a single V gene segment were excluded from the earlier analysis of 450 to 650 of the donors. In an earlier analysis of a few hundred of the donors, V segments were called functional above 56.7% productive rearrangements and were called segregating when the between-donor standard deviation exceeded 5%. A statistical classification framework was built to diagnose cytomegalovirus status from the catalog of TCR beta chain sequences. V and J gene assignment, in a later analysis, came from comparing TCR nucleotide sequences with IMGT/GENE-DB human TR gene sequences. Using the TCRdist pipeline, a later analysis assigned CDR3 sequences along with most-parsimonious VDJ recombination scenarios. A later analysis defined each TCR beta chain by its CDR3 amino acid sequence plus V-gene family, and excluded reads lacking a unique V-gene family. As a way to deal with suspected cross-contamination and a sequencing artifact, a later analysis dropped 450 to 600 nucleotide sequences that were highly shared and had low generation probability. In a later analysis, a clonal expansion index was calculated for each public chain from normalized within-repertoire ranks of inferred template counts. A later analysis computed generation probabilities with a VDJ recombination model fitted to out-of-frame rearrangements, and checked the results against IGoR. In a later analysis, hypergeometric tests were used to score TCR-TCR, TCR-HLA and TCR-CMV co-occurrence, with a repertoire-size bias correction applied to TCR pairs. In a later analysis, false discovery rates were estimated by permuting HLA or CMV assignments 20 times. In a later analysis, co-occurring TCRs were grouped with DBSCAN, and TCRdist sequence similarity was added when clustering was performed within HLA-allele-positive subsets. Repertoires with fewer than 30,000 or more than 120,000 public chains were left out of co-occurrence clustering, as were five repertoires with anomalous nucleotide sharing. This immuneACCESS table, as held by TCRdb, lists in-frame sequences with V and J called but not all clones. Of the missing ones, under half trace to an unresolved V gene in checked studies; the others have no known cause. V and J calls and clone size come straight from that table; D and trimming were deduced from the DNA. The sample's records list some 120,000 clones. Jointly, the top ten make up 1% of the sample.

This receptor chain uses TRBV6-6 and TRBJ1-2; the best D guess is TRBD1, with 5 bases matching. The sequenced sample was PBMCs. This TCR came from a man younger than 35 in good health and CMV-seronegative. The DNA reads as follows: TGTGCCAGCAGTTGGGGGGGGGATGGCTACACCTTC. Translation gives CASSWGGDGYTF.